This T cell receptor (beta chain) was documented in a study of metastatic and nonmetastatic thyroid tumors. A word on this clone: Its antigen remains unknown.

In the source study's methods: Differences in CDR3 between clinicopathological groups were drawn on to build a classifier intended to discriminate distant-metastatic papillary thyroid cancer patients. Using MiXCR, TCRdb reanalyzed the PCR reads. The V and J calls and clone size come from TCRdb's table, not from the authors' own analysis. The sample has roughly 38,000 clones; 9.5% to 13% are singletons. No patient received treatment before thyroid surgery. Study findings and constraints: In both blood and tumor samples, TCR beta diversity was reported significantly higher for malignant than benign nodules.

The sequenced sample was blood. This receptor was identified in a male donor with papillary thyroid cancer or a benign thyroid nodule (not recorded which). Some clones in this sample may be carry-over from other donors' samples.

The CDR3 protein is CAWSVRREGELFF. DNA for the CDR3: TGTGCCTGGAGTGTCCGGCGGGAGGGGGAGCTGTTTTTT. The chain is built from TRBV30 and TRBJ2-2, with TRBD2 identical over 7 bases. After removal of 0 bases from V and 8 bases from J, the junction contained 3 bases not matched to a gene. CDR1 GTSNPN and CDR2 SVGIG come from the germline V gene (reference sequence). The CDR3 sequence is 13 residues long.